This passage covers 32 T cell receptor beta chains from one sample sequenced in a study of metastatic and nonmetastatic thyroid tumors. TCRdb re-called the PCR reads through MiXCR. The data hold approximately 50,000 clones, with 20% observed a single time. Nobody among the patients had been given any treatment before thyroid surgery. Sequencing was done on a sample of blood. Receptor source: a female donor with papillary thyroid cancer or a benign thyroid nodule (not recorded which). Some clones in this sample may be carry-over from other donors' samples.

Here the CDR3 reads CASSLGDNPGADNHEQFF. The CDR3 DNA is TGTGCCAGCAGCTTGGGGGATAACCCTGGGGCCGACAACCATGAGCAGTTCTTC. The V gene is TRBV7-8, the J gene TRBJ2-1; D may correspond to TRBD1 or TRBD2 (5 bases each). CDR3 length: 18 residues. Trimming left V 3 bases short and J 8 bases short, with 26 bases between. Germline V lookup: CDR1 SGHVS, CDR2 FQNEAQ. The full variable domain, its missing parts supplied by reference TRBV7-8 and TRBJ2-1, is GAGVSQSPRYKVAKRGQDVALRCDPISGHVSLFWYQQALGQGPEFLTYFQNEAQLDKSGLPSDRFFAERPEGSVSTLKIQRTQQEDSAVYLCASSLGDNPGADNHEQFFGPGTRLTVL.

This chain connects TRBV19 to TRBJ1-6; 8 nucleotides match TRBD1. This CDR3 has 13 residues. CDR1 and CDR2 (germline): LNHDA, SQIVND (reference sequence). The trim removed 3 bases at V and 9 bases at J, leaving 1 base unmatched. CDR3 in DNA: TGTGCCAGTAGTATCGACAGGGGTTCACCCCTCCACTTT. This encodes CASSIDRGSPLHF.

This clone occurred many times. This chain connects TRBV5-1 to TRBJ2-3; D is possibly TRBD1 (5 bases). CDR1 and CDR2 from the germline V gene are SGHRS and YFSETQ. The CDR3 is made up of 14 amino acids. Deletions cut 5 bases from V and 6 bases from J, with 16 bases between. This CDR3 is CASRRGSLEDTQYF. DNA of the CDR3: TGCGCCAGCAGAAGGGGTTCACTGGAGGATACGCAGTATTTT.

This clone was detected many times. This CDR3 is CATSSAAEGFDEQFF. The CDR3 DNA sequence: TGTGCCACCAGCAGCGCGGCGGAGGGGTTCGATGAGCAGTTCTTC. The chain links TRBV15 to TRBJ2-1; D is perhaps TRBD2 (6 bases). The length of the CDR3 is 15 residues. Trimming removed 3 bases from V and 8 bases from J, with 17 bases in between. CDR1 and CDR2 from the germline V gene are LNHNV and YYDKDF (reference sequence).

This rearrangement joins TRBV5-1 to TRBJ1-2, with a tentative D call TRBD1 (5 bases). Germline loops: CDR1 SGHRS, CDR2 YFSETQ. V lost 0 bases and J 7 bases, leaving 16 bases between the germline ends. The CDR3 length is 15 residues. CDR3 DNA sequence: TGCGCCAGCAGCTTGGAAGGTGTGGGAGGGGTTGGCTACACCTTC. Its protein is CASSLEGVGGVGYTF.

Turning to this clone: A junction boundary mismatches the germline segment, possibly from a read error. The chain has TRBV5-1 and TRBJ1-1, with 9 bases that match TRBD1. The CDR3 loop spans 15 amino acids. CDR1 is SGHRS, CDR2 YFSETQ, per germline. This CDR3 reads CASSFEGTGRSEAFF. The CDR3 nucleotides are TGCGCAAGCAGCTTTGAGGGGACAGGGAGATCTGAAGCTTTCTTT.

By sample share, this clone is medium-sized. The genes are TRBV6-1 and TRBJ2-3; D possibly corresponds to TRBD2 (5 bases). Trimming shortened V by 3 bases and J by 9 bases, and 7 bases separated the two germline ends. Per germline, CDR1 MNHNS and CDR2 SASEGT. The CDR3 spans 11 residues. The CDR3 region has the DNA TGTGCCAGCAGTGAGACGGGAACGCAGTATTTT. It translates to CASSETGTQYF.

This clone has only a few counts. The junction differs from germline at one of its ends, possibly a read error. The chain links TRBV6-1 to TRBJ2-7; the match to TRBD2 covers 8 bases. This CDR3 has 14 amino acids. Germline CDR1 and CDR2: MNHNS and SASEGT. CDR3 region: CVSSEGAGAYEQYF. Written as DNA, the CDR3 is TGTGTCAGCAGCGAGGGAGCGGGGGCCTACGAGCAGTACTTC.

This clone was seen at least ten times. A junction end diverges from the germline sequence, so it may reflect a read error. The chain is built from TRBV7-7 and TRBJ2-3; TRBD2 matches 11 bases. The CDR3 sequence is 15 residues long. Germline V gene data show CDR1 as SSHAT and CDR2 as FNYEAQ (reference sequence). The CDR3 spells CASSRLAGSTDTQYF. CDR3 bases: TGTGCTAGCAGCCGACTAGCGGGAAGCACAGATACGCAGTATTTT. The full variable domain, rest sourced from reference TRBV7-7 and TRBJ2-3, is GAGVSQSPRYKVTKRGQDVTLRCDPISSHATLYWYQQALGQGPEFLTYFNYEAQPDKSGLPSDRFSAERPEGSISTLTIQRTEQRDSAMYRCASSRLAGSTDTQYFGPGTRLTVL.

This clone was counted at least ten times. Other DNA sequences of this sample code for an identical CDR3. The V and J genes are TRBV4-2 and TRBJ1-2, with D perhaps matching TRBD1 (5 bases). This CDR3 contains 15 residues. Trimming removed 5 bases from V and 5 bases from J, with 18 bases in between. Germline CDR1 LGHNA, CDR2 YNFKEQ. The CDR3 nucleotides read TGTGCCAGCAGCTCCCGGGACGGGGAATGGTATGGCTACACCTTC. This encodes CASSSRDGEWYGYTF.

A word on this clone: At one end the junction does not follow the germline gene, possibly because of a read error. This chain connects TRBV9 to TRBJ2-7; 8 bases line up with TRBD1. The CDR3 loop spans 14 amino acids. The V gene's germline CDR1 is SGDLS and CDR2 YYNGEE. The CDR3 spells CASSVGTGLYEQYF. The CDR3 DNA follows: TGTGCCAGCAGCGTAGGGACAGGGTTGTACGAGCAGTACTTT.

This clone came up many times. This rearrangement joins TRBV11-1 to TRBJ2-2; TRBD2 is a possible D gene (5 bases). Trimming took 2 bases from V and 3 from J, leaving 16 bases between them. Germline CDR1 and CDR2: SGHAT and FQDESV (reference sequence). The CDR3 loop spans 17 amino acids. DNA of the CDR3: TGTGCCAGCAGCTTAAGTTCGGGTAGGAGGTACACCGGGGAGCTGTTTTTT. Protein product: CASSLSSGRRYTGELFF.

This clone was found many times. The CDR3 sequence: CASSYAVYEQYF. The CDR3 DNA reads TGTGCCAGCAGTTACGCGGTCTACGAGCAGTACTTC. This chain links TRBV6-5 with TRBJ2-7; no clear D. This CDR3 spans 12 amino acids. The V gene lost 2 bases and the J gene lost 3 bases, with 5 bases spanning the gap. Looked up from germline, CDR1 is MNHEY and CDR2 is SVGAGI.

Points on this clone: This sequence may be a read error, since a much larger clone differs from it by one base. This rearrangement joins TRBV25-1 to TRBJ1-1; D unresolved. Germline V gives CDR1 MGHDK, CDR2 SYGVNS. The V and J ends lost 1 base and 1 base respectively, with 7 bases between them. The CDR3 runs to 14 residues. DNA of the CDR3: TGTGCCAGCAGTGAATTCAGGACGAACACTGAAGCTTTCTTT. Protein: CASSEFRTNTEAFF. The full variable domain, rest sourced from reference TRBV25-1 and TRBJ1-1, is EADIYQTPRYLVIGTGKKITLECSQTMGHDKMYWYQQDPGMELHLIHYSYGVNSTEKGDLSSESTVSRIRTEHFPLTLESARPSHTSQYLCASSEFRTNTEAFFGQGTRLTVV.

Regarding this clone: A junction end diverges from the germline sequence, so it may reflect a read error. This same CDR3 is encoded by further DNA sequences in the sample. This chain connects TRBV28 to TRBJ1-2, with D possibly matching TRBD1 (5 bases). CDR1 MDHEN and CDR2 SYDVKM come from the germline V gene. CDR3 size: 12 residues. CDR3 sequence (DNA): TGTGCAAGCAGCCGGGGGGGCTATGGCTACACCTTC. Protein product: CASSRGGYGYTF.

Ten or more counts support this clone. The same CDR3 can be traced to other DNA sequences in this sample. This chain connects TRBV12-3 or TRBV12-4 to TRBJ2-5; no firm D call. Trimming pared 5 bases from V and 5 bases from J, leaving 9 bases between. The CDR3 consists of 12 residues. This chain's CDR3 is CASSRSGETQYF. The CDR3 nucleotides read TGTGCCAGCAGTCGTTCCGGGGAGACCCAGTACTTC.

This clone was counted ten times or more. J is TRBJ1-1 and V is TRBV20-1; D remains ambiguous. The CDR3 loop spans 15 amino acids. In germline, CDR1 is DFQATT, CDR2 SNEGSKA (reference sequence). With 0 bases removed from V and 1 base from J, the gap between germline ends came to 12 bases. The CDR3 is CSARDSPHRNTEAFF. DNA for the CDR3: TGCAGTGCTAGAGATTCTCCACATAGGAACACTGAAGCTTTCTTT.

This clone has at least ten counts. The chain uses TRBV28 and TRBJ2-3, with TRBD2 matching 9 bases. The V gene's germline CDR1 is MDHEN and CDR2 SYDVKM. The CDR3 is made up of 16 amino acids. Germline trimming cut 6 bases from V and 4 bases from J; bases unmatched to any gene: 11. The CDR3: CASSSPAGGKADTQYF. The CDR3 nucleotides read TGTGCCAGCAGCTCCCCAGCGGGAGGTAAGGCAGATACGCAGTATTTT.

This clone was detected many times. The chain combines TRBV5-1 with TRBJ1-1, with 11 positions matching TRBD1. Germline CDR1 reads SGHRS; CDR2 reads YFSETQ. The CDR3 is 13 amino acids. J was trimmed by 5 bases and V by 7 bases; bases with no gene match: 4. This CDR3 reads CASRTGGDTEAFF. CDR3 coding DNA: TGCGCCAGCCGGACAGGGGGCGATACTGAAGCTTTCTTT.

This clone was recorded at least ten times. The chain employs TRBV20-1 and TRBJ1-5, with D possibly matching TRBD1 (5 bases). The germline gives CDR1 DFQATT, CDR2 SNEGSKA (reference sequence). This CDR3 has 12 residues. V lost 3 bases and J lost 7, with 10 bases in between. As DNA, the CDR3 is TGCAGTGCTAGCCGGGGGGAACAGCCCCAGCATTTT. Amino acids: CSASRGEQPQHF.

This clone occurred many times. The chain combines TRBV20-1 with TRBJ2-3; 9 bases map to TRBD2. This CDR3 is 15 amino acids long. V lost 2 bases, J lost 3 bases, and 6 bases stayed unmatched. Germline V gene sequence: CDR1 DFQATT, CDR2 SNEGSKA (reference sequence). The CDR3 nucleotides are TGCAGTGCTAGACGAATAGCGGGAGTAACAGATACGCAGTATTTT. Translation gives CSARRIAGVTDTQYF.

This clone was detected many times. V is TRBV19 and J is TRBJ1-1; D unresolved. Trimming took off 1 base at V and 11 bases at J, with 8 bases between the two ends. CDR1 and CDR2 (germline): LNHDA, SQIVND (reference sequence). The CDR3 is 11 residues long. The CDR3 DNA reads TGTGCCAGTAGTATAGCCACGGAGGCTTTCTTT. Translating gives CASSIATEAFF.

This chain uses TRBV24-1 with TRBJ2-1, with D possibly being TRBD1 or TRBD2 (6 bases each). The length of the CDR3 is 14 residues. In germline, CDR1 is KGHDR, CDR2 SFDVKD. Trimming cost V 6 bases and J 9 bases, with 17 bases left between them. CDR3 loop: CATSLFWGRGEQFF. DNA of the CDR3: TGTGCCACCAGTCTCTTTTGGGGGCGGGGTGAGCAGTTCTTC.

The rearrangement uses TRBV5-1 and TRBJ1-5; weak D call: TRBD1 (6 bases). The ends were cut back, 3 bases at V and 5 bases at J, with 21 bases in the middle. The CDR3 is 17 amino acids. Germline-derived CDR1 and CDR2 are SGHRS and YFSETQ. The CDR3 region is CASSWGTDQGGYQPQHF. The DNA of the CDR3 is TGCGCCAGCAGCTGGGGGACGGACCAAGGGGGATATCAGCCCCAGCATTTT.

This sequence joins TRBV9 and TRBJ2-3; possibly TRBD2 for D (6 bases). CDR1 SGDLS and CDR2 YYNGEE come from the germline V gene. Trimming left V 5 bases short and J 1 base short, with 14 bases between. This CDR3 is built from 15 residues. The CDR3 DNA sequence: TGTGCCAGCAGACCTGGCGGGGTCGGCACAGATACGCAGTATTTT. Amino acid sequence: CASRPGGVGTDTQYF.

This clone was found many times. The J gene is TRBJ2-1, the V gene TRBV10-3; TRBD2 matches 12 bases. Germline V gene lookup returns CDR1 ENHRY and CDR2 SYGVKD. Trimming cost V 11 bases and J 7 bases; bases outside gene matches: 9. This CDR3 has 14 residues. The DNA for the CDR3 is TGTGCCGCCATCAGTGGACTAGCGGGGAATGAGCAGTTCTTC. Its translation: CAAISGLAGNEQFF.

About this clone: A read error may account for a junction end that differs from germline. The V gene is TRBV20-1, the J gene TRBJ2-1, with 7 bases lining up with TRBD2. CDR1 DFQATT and CDR2 SNEGSKA come from the germline V gene (reference sequence). This CDR3 has 14 amino acids. CDR3 protein: CSTRGERGYNEQFF. For the CDR3, the DNA is TGCAGTACTAGAGGGGAGCGGGGCTACAATGAGCAGTTCTTC.

This clone was counted at least ten times. This rearrangement joins TRBV6-1 to TRBJ1-2; D might be TRBD1 (5 bases). The CDR3 has 13 residues. The germline CDR1 and CDR2 sequences are MNHNS and SASEGT. V was shortened by 1 base and J by 5 bases, with 8 bases between the two germline ends. CDR3 sequence reads: CASSEGRQYGYTF. CDR3 nucleotides: TGTGCCAGCAGTGAAGGGAGACAGTATGGCTACACCTTC.

At least ten counts were recorded for this clone. The rearrangement joins TRBV7-8 to TRBJ2-6; the D is unclear. CDR1 is SGHVS, CDR2 FQNEAQ, per germline. V shed 3 bases and J shed 2 bases, with 8 bases lying between them. The CDR3 covers 15 residues. CDR3 in amino acids: CASSFRTAGANVLTF. DNA of the CDR3: TGTGCCAGCAGCTTTAGAACGGCTGGGGCCAACGTCCTGACTTTC.

In the case of this clone: With a much larger clone just one base away, this may be a read error. V is TRBV3-1 and J is TRBJ2-5, with D perhaps TRBD2 (5 bases). This CDR3 is built from 14 residues. Germline V gives CDR1 LGHDT, CDR2 YNNKEL (reference sequence). Trimming stripped 3 bases from V and 5 bases from J, with 13 bases between. The CDR3 loop reads CASSQGRMAETQYF. The CDR3 DNA is TGTGCCAGCAGCCAGGGGAGAATGGCGGAGACCCAGTACTTC.

This clone was counted between two and nine times. Other DNA sequences of this sample code for an identical CDR3. CDR3 region: CASSPGARGYNEQFF. CDR3 DNA sequence: TGTGCCAGCAGCCCTGGGGCCAGGGGCTACAATGAGCAGTTCTTC. The chain carries TRBV7-3 and TRBJ2-1, with a possible D match to TRBD1 (6 bases). CDR1 and CDR2 (germline): SGHTA, FQGTGA. CDR3 length: 15 residues. Deletions cut 5 bases from V and 3 bases from J, with 14 bases between.

This clone appeared many times. The rearrangement uses TRBV7-3 and TRBJ2-1; D remains ambiguous. The CDR3 loop spans 15 amino acids. The V gene's germline CDR1 is SGHTA and CDR2 FQGTGA. Trimming left V 1 base short and J 2 bases short, with 9 bases between. CDR3: CASSLRPAPYNEQFF. CDR3 in DNA: TGTGCCAGCAGCTTAAGGCCAGCACCCTACAATGAGCAGTTCTTC.